This T cell receptor beta chain came from a study of T cells in Graves' hyperthyroidism and ophthalmopathy. Study background: Upon initial diagnosis and before any treatment, peripheral blood was collected.

Study-wide results and caveats: Ophthalmopathy was identified by the model a median approximately 6.9 months ahead of onset.

This clonotype was counted ten times or more. What it binds is not known. Disease duration under 2 months; hyperthyroidism patients were aged 18 to 65. Amplification yielded TCR beta CDR3 regions, with RNA transcripts as the source. First-round RT-PCR with HTBI primers amplified the TCR CDR3 region. TCRdb analysed the multiplex PCR reads with MiXCR anew, one entry per CDR3 protein. Counted here are under 400,000 distinct CDR3 sequences, about 18% occurring once; the ten biggest clones make up about half. The specimen was blood. The source is a woman between 50 and 59 years old with Graves' hyperthyroidism.

In nucleotides, the CDR3 is TGTGCCAGCAGTCAGGACAGTAACTATGGCTACACCTTC. It yields the protein CASSQDSNYGYTF. The gene calls are TRBV12-3 or TRBV12-4 and TRBJ1-2; the D gene is possibly TRBD1 (6 bases). Trimming removed 5 bases from V and 1 base from J, with 8 bases in between. The CDR3 sequence is 13 residues long.